These T cell receptor beta chains were read from a single sample in a study of T cells after yellow fever vaccination. One entry per CDR3 protein results from TCRdb running MiXCR on the 5' RACE reads. The sample includes around 310,000 distinct CDR3 sequences, about 8.7% of them seen just once. Sample: PBMCs, taken on the day of the first yellow fever vaccination. Receptors were obtained from a man aged 18 to 29 who received the YFV17D yellow fever vaccine. Each CDR3 is given without its conserved first and last residue. Expanded clones are given a class, and other clones once, few, many or no size at all.

V	size	J	CDR3
TRBV20-1	few	TRBJ2-2	SARRTTRSTGELF
TRBV18	.	TRBJ1-6	ASSPQWGSSPLH
TRBV4-3	many	TRBJ1-6	ASSRPDRGAPLH
TRBV5-1	few	TRBJ1-6	ASSPGRGLWNSPLH
TRBV6-5	few	TRBJ2-7	ASSYGPFYEQY
TRBV7-2	.	TRBJ1-3	ASSKRGGSGNTTY
TRBV5-1	many	TRBJ1-6	ASSLFRSSYNSPLH
TRBV20-1	.	TRBJ2-3	SATGTTVMDTQY
TRBV5-5	.	TRBJ2-5	ASSLAEGTQY
TRBV5-1	.	TRBJ1-1	ASSLNRETTEAF
TRBV12-3/TRBV12-4	few	TRBJ1-2	ASSFGLWGDYGYT
TRBV15	.	TRBJ1-2	ATSLNRQRGYT
TRBV6-5	many	TRBJ1-2	ASSYPYRGGYGYT
TRBV5-1	few	TRBJ2-2	ASSLVLSNTGELF
TRBV20-1	few	TRBJ1-1	SVIGQGMNTEAF
TRBV27	.	TRBJ2-4	ASSLGRGLSAKNIQY
TRBV20-1	.	TRBJ1-5	SARGWDGNQPQH
TRBV20-1	few	TRBJ2-3	SARDQQAGDTQY
TRBV7-2	.	TRBJ2-5	ASSLEVGRGETQY
TRBV7-8	.	TRBJ2-3	ASSLVGGASTDTQY
TRBV29-1	few	TRBJ2-2	SVVRGPTGELF
TRBV18	few	TRBJ1-1	ASSFRQGSPNTEAF
TRBV7-2	.	TRBJ2-1	ASSLMRVEQF
TRBV3-1	few	TRBJ2-4	ASSRQTLLAKNIQY
TRBV15	.	TRBJ2-3	ATSFRLAGVTDTQY
TRBV27	many	TRBJ2-1	ASSSREGVPYNEQF
TRBV12-3/TRBV12-4	many	TRBJ2-2	ASKPPAGTGRTGELF
TRBV6-5	.	TRBJ1-2	ASSQGVGSTYGYT
TRBV4-1	many	TRBJ2-2	ASSLSPGGAGELF
TRBV19	few	TRBJ2-1	ASSDLPSGYNEQF
TRBV20-1	few	TRBJ2-5	SARDLLRGPGETQY
TRBV6-1	few	TRBJ1-5	ASSKTSVSSNQPQH
TRBV7-8	many	TRBJ1-1	ASSPRRTGKGTEAF
TRBV19	.	TRBJ2-2	ATPQGKANTGELF
TRBV12-3/TRBV12-4	few	TRBJ1-1	ASSLGWRLVTEAF
TRBV25-1	few	TRBJ2-1	ASSISGAGANYNEQF
TRBV20-1	few	TRBJ2-1	SARDWRGGPREYNEQF
TRBV19	.	TRBJ2-1	ATSPWGNEQF
TRBV9	many	TRBJ2-1	ASSPRPRAGGYNEQF
TRBV5-1	.	TRBJ1-1	ASSAWRVDTEAF